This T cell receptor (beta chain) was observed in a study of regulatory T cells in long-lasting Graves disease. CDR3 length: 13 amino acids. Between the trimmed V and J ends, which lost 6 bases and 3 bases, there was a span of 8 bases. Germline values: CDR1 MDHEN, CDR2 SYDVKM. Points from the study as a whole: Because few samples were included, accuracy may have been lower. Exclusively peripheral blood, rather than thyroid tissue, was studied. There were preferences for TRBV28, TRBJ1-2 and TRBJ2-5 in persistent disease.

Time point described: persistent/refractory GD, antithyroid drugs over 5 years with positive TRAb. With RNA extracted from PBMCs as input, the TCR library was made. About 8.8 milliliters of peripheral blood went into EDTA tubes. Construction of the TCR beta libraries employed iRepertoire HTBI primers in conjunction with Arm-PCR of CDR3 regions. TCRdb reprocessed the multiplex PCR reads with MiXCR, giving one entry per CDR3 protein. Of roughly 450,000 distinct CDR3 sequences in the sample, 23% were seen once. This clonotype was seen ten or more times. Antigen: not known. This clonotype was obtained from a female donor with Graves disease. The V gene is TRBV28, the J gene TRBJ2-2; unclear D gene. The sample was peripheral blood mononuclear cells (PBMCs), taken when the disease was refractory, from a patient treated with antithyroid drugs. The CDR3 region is CASRWSDTGELFF. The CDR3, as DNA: TGTGCCAGCAGGTGGAGTGACACCGGGGAGCTGTTTTTT.